This TCR beta chain is from a study of T cell clones after liver transplantation. Study-wide background: Liver transplant recipients had immunosuppression withdrawal attempted within 2 years. Draws occurred before transplant, before withdrawal, and after complete or failed withdrawal. The study, taken as a whole, reports: A larger donor-reactive than third-party decline suggested partial antigen-specific deletion. Small, mixed patient groups and varying post-transplant times limit these conclusions.

With respect to this clone: Its antigen is currently unknown.

Trimming took 5 bases from V and 3 from J, leaving 12 bases between them. This CDR3 has 14 residues. The germline V gene has CDR1 SGHVS and CDR2 FQNEAQ. Profiling relied on immunoSEQ multiplex PCR, and the TCRdb table lists in-frame clones only, not all of them. The table has about 72,000 clones, 90% seen once; the top ten hold 2.7%. The TCR comes from a human donor who received a liver transplant. V usage is TRBV7-8 and J usage is TRBJ2-3; D might be TRBD2 (6 bases). The sequenced sample was CD4+ T cells from blood, obtained before liver transplant. CDR3 region: CASSLSGGTDTQYF. CDR3 DNA sequence: TGTGCCAGCAGCCTTAGTGGGGGGACAGATACGCAGTATTTT.